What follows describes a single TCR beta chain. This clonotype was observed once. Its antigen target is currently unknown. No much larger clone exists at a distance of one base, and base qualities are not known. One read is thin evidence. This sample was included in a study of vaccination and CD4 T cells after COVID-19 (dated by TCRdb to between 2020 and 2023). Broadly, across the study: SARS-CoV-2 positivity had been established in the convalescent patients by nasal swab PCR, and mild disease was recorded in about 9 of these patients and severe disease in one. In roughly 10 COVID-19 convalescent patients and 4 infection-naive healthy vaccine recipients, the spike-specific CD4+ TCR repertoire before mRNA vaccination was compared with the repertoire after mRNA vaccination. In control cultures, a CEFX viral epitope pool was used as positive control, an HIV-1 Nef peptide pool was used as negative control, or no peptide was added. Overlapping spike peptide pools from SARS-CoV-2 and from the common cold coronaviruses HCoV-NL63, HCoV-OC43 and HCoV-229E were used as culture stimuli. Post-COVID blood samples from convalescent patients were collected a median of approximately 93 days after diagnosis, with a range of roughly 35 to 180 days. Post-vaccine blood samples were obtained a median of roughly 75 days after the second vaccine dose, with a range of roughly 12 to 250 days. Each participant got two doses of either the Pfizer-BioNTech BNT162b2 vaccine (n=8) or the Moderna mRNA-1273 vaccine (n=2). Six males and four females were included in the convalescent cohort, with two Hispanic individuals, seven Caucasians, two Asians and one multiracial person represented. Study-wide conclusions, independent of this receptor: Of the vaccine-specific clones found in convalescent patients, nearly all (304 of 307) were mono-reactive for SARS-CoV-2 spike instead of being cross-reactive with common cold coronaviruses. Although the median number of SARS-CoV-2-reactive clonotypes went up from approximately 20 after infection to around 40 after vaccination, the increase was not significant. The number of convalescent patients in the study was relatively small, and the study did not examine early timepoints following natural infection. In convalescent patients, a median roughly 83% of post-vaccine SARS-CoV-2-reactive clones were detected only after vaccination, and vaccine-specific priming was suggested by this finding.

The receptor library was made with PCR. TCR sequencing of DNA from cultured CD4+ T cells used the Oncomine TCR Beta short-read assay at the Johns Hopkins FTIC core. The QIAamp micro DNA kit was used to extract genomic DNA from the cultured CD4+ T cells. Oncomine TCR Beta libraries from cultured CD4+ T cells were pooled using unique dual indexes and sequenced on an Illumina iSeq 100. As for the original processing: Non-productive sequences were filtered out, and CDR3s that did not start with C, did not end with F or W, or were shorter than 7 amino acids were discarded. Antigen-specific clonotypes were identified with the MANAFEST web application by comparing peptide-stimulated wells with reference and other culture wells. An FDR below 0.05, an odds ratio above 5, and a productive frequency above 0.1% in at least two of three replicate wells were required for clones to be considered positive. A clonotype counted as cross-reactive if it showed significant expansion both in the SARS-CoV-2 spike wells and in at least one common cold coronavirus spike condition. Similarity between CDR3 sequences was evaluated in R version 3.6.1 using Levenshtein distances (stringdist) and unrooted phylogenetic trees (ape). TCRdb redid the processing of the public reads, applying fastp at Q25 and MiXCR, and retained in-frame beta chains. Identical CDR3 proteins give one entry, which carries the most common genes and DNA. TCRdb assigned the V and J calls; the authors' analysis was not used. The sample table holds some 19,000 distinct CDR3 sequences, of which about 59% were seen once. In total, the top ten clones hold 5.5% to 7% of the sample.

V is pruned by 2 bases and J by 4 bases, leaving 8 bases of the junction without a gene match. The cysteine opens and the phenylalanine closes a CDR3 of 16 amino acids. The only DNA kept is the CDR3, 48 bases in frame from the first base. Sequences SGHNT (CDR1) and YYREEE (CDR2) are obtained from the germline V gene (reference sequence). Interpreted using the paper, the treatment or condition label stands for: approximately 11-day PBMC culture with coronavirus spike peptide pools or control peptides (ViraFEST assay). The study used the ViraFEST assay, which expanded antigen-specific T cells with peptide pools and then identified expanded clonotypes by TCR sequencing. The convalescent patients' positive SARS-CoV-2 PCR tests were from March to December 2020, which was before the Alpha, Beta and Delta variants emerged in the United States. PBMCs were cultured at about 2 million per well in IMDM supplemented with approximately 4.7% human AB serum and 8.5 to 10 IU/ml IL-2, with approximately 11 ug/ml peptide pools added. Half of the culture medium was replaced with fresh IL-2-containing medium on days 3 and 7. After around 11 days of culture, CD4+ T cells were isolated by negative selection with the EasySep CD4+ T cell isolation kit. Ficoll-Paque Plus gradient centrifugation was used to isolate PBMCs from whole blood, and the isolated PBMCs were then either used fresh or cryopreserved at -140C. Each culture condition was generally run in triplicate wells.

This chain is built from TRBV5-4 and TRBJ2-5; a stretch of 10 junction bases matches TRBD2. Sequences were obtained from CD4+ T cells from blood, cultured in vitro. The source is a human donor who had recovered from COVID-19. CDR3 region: CASSFQAGGAGETQYF. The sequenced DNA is TGTGCCAGCAGCTTTCAAGCGGGAGGGGCTGGAGAGACCCAGTACTTC.